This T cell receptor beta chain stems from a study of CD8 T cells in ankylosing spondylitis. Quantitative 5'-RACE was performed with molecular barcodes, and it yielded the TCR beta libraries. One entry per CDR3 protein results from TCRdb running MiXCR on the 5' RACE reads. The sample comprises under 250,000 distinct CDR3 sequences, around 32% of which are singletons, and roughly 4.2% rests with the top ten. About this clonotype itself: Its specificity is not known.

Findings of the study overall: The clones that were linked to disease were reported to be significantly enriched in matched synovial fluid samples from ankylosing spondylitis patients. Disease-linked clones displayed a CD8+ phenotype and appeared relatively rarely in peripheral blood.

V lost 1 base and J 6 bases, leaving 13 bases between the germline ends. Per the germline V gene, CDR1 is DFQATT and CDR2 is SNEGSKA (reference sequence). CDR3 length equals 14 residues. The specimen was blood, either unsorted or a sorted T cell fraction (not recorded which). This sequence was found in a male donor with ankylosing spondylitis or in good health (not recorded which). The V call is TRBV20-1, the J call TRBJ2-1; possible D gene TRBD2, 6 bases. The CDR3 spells CSARGAGSRNEQFF. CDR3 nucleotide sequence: TGCAGTGCTAGAGGTGCGGGGTCGCGCAATGAGCAGTTCTTC.